A selection of T cell receptor beta chains follows, all from one sample in a study of T cell changes during pregnancy in multiple sclerosis. Method: immunoSEQ multiplex PCR; TCRdb's copy keeps in-frame clones and lacks some. The sample gives about 67,000 clones, approximately 91% of which show up once; about 2.3% is in the top ten. Sequenced material: peripheral blood, taken in the first trimester of pregnancy. Receptors originate from a female donor with multiple sclerosis, enrolled in a pregnancy study. Each CDR3 is given with its conserved first and last residue. The D gene is left open where the match is weak. The size field is filled for only some rows; it gives once, few, many or a size class.

V gene,J gene,D gene,clone size,CDR3 protein,CDR3 DNA
TRBV6-1,TRBJ1-5,TRBD1,once,CASTWGTQGEQPQHF,TGTGCCAGCACCTGGGGAACCCAGGGGGAACAGCCCCAGCATTTT
TRBV4-1,TRBJ1-2,NA,few,CASSQGGHNGYTF,TGCGCCAGCAGCCAAGGCGGACACAATGGCTACACCTTC
TRBV30,TRBJ1-5,NA,NA,CAWSIGVSNQPQHF,TGTGCCTGGAGTATTGGAGTTAGCAATCAGCCCCAGCATTTT
TRBV5-1,TRBJ1-1,NA,NA,CASSSGTPTEAFF,TGCGCCAGCAGCTCCGGGACACCCACAGAAGCTTTCTTT
TRBV18,TRBJ1-2,NA,NA,CASSPSGFDYGYTF,TGTGCCAGCTCACCGTCCGGGTTTGACTATGGCTACACCTTC
TRBV19,TRBJ2-1,TRBD1,once,CASTVQGAVGEQFF,TGTGCCAGTACCGTACAGGGGGCGGTGGGTGAGCAGTTCTTC
TRBV9,TRBJ2-1,NA,many,CASSVDIHNEQFF,TGTGCCAGCAGCGTAGACATACACAATGAGCAGTTCTTC
TRBV19,TRBJ1-1,TRBD1,NA,CASSIGTGGPEAFF,TGTGCCAGTAGTATAGGGACAGGGGGCCCTGAAGCTTTCTTT
TRBV5-1,TRBJ2-1,TRBD2,NA,CASSPETLGGTSGTYNEQFF,TGCGCCAGCAGCCCGGAAACCTTGGGCGGGACTAGCGGGACCTACAATGAGCAGTTCTTC
TRBV27,TRBJ2-7,TRBD1,NA,CASSLLDRDEQYF,TGTGCCAGCAGTTTGTTGGACAGGGACGAGCAGTACTTC
TRBV4-2,TRBJ1-2,TRBD1,NA,CASSQDGTGGVNYGYTF,TGTGCCAGCAGCCAAGATGGGACAGGGGGCGTCAACTATGGCTACACCTTC
TRBV7-3,TRBJ2-1,TRBD1,NA,CASSPQGYNEQFF,TGTGCCAGCAGCCCACAGGGGTACAATGAGCAGTTCTTC
TRBV7-2,TRBJ1-2,NA,once,CASSLGDMGYTF,TGTGCCAGCAGCTTAGGAGATATGGGCTACACCTTC
TRBV9,TRBJ2-3,NA,NA,CASGGGVSTDTQYF,TGTGCCAGCGGCGGCGGGGTTAGCACAGATACGCAGTATTTT
TRBV28,TRBJ2-7,TRBD2,once,CASSSLAGSSYEQYF,TGTGCCAGCAGTTCCCTAGCGGGGAGCTCCTACGAGCAGTACTTC
TRBV7-3,TRBJ2-3,TRBD2,NA,CASSPRLAGDRPDTQYF,TGTGCCAGCAGCCCCAGACTAGCGGGGGACCGACCAGATACGCAGTATTTT
TRBV2,TRBJ1-6,TRBD1,NA,CASSAETGRGSPLHF,TGTGCCAGCAGTGCCGAGACAGGGCGGGGTTCACCCCTCCACTTT
TRBV5-1,TRBJ2-1,TRBD2,NA,CASSLAPRLISGRADNEQFF,TGCGCCAGCAGCTTGGCCCCGCGACTAATTAGCGGGAGGGCCGACAATGAGCAGTTCTTC
TRBV21-1,TRBJ2-1,NA,NA,CASSKANEQFF,TGTGCCAGCAGCAAGGCCAATGAGCAGTTCTTC
TRBV5-1,TRBJ2-7,TRBD1,NA,CASSLASGQGRGNEQYF,TGCGCCAGCAGCTTGGCTTCGGGACAGGGCCGCGGGAACGAGCAGTACTTC
TRBV6-1,TRBJ1-3,NA,NA,CASSESQGRNTIYF,TGTGCCAGCAGTGAATCTCAGGGTCGAAACACCATATATTTT
TRBV9,TRBJ1-1,TRBD1,NA,CASSPRPDRALDLPFF,TGTGCCAGCAGCCCCCGACCGGACAGGGCGCTAGACCTTCCTTTCTTT
TRBV5-1,TRBJ2-1,TRBD2,NA,CASSLASGAKNEQFF,TGCGCCAGCAGCTTGGCTAGCGGAGCAAAGAATGAGCAGTTCTTC
TRBV28,TRBJ1-2,NA,NA,CASSLFPQNYGYTF,TGTGCCAGCAGTTTATTCCCACAAAACTATGGCTACACCTTC
TRBV5-4,TRBJ1-2,NA,NA,CASSLQADYGYTF,TGTGCCAGCAGCTTGCAGGCCGACTATGGCTACACCTTC
TRBV7-2,TRBJ2-5,TRBD1,NA,CASSTRQGGGQYF,TGTGCCAGCAGCACCCGACAGGGGGGTGGCCAGTACTTC
TRBV19,TRBJ1-4,NA,NA,CASGDRPNEKLFF,TGTGCCAGTGGAGACAGACCTAATGAAAAACTGTTTTTT
TRBV7-8,TRBJ2-1,NA,NA,CASSLGQVALYNEQFF,TGTGCCAGCAGCTTAGGACAGGTAGCTCTATACAATGAGCAGTTCTTC
TRBV14,TRBJ1-1,NA,NA,CASSQVWGMNTEAFF,TGTGCCAGCAGCCAAGTGTGGGGCATGAACACTGAAGCTTTCTTT
TRBV5-1,TRBJ2-1,TRBD2,few,CASSLEALAAYNEQFF,TGCGCCAGCAGCTTGGAGGCGCTAGCGGCCTACAATGAGCAGTTCTTC
TRBV5-4,TRBJ2-3,TRBD2,NA,CASSSASGGRSTDTQYF,TGTGCCAGCAGCTCCGCTTCCGGCGGGAGAAGCACAGATACGCAGTATTTT
TRBV5-1,TRBJ2-1,TRBD2,NA,CASSSGLAGGGEQFF,TGCGCCAGCAGCTCGGGACTAGCGGGGGGGGGTGAGCAGTTCTTC
TRBV15,TRBJ1-1,TRBD1,NA,CATSRAGTAYMNTEAFF,TGTGCCACCAGCAGAGCCGGGACAGCGTACATGAACACTGAAGCTTTCTTT
TRBV11-2,TRBJ1-2,NA,NA,CASSLGQANYGYTF,TGTGCCAGCAGCTTAGGGCAGGCTAACTATGGCTACACCTTC
TRBV27,TRBJ2-7,TRBD1,NA,CASSLSIGQGEQYF,TGTGCCAGCAGTTTATCCATCGGACAGGGAGAACAGTACTTC
TRBV18,TRBJ2-7,NA,NA,CASSPDSLEQYF,TGTGCCAGCTCACCCGACTCTCTCGAGCAGTACTTC
TRBV29-1,TRBJ2-5,NA,NA,CSATTTGEQETQYF,TGCAGCGCCACGACAACGGGGGAGCAAGAGACCCAGTACTTC
TRBV7-9,TRBJ2-2,NA,once,CASSLIGSTGELFF,TGTGCCAGCAGCTTAATAGGGAGCACCGGGGAGCTGTTTTTT
TRBV30,TRBJ2-1,NA,few,CAWSAQGQYNEQFF,TGTGCCTGGAGTGCCCAAGGACAGTACAATGAGCAGTTCTTC
TRBV19,TRBJ1-1,TRBD1,NA,CASSLRQGAGGTEAFF,TGTGCCAGTAGTTTAAGACAGGGGGCAGGAGGGACTGAAGCTTTCTTT
TRBV27,TRBJ2-7,NA,NA,CASSWRRGSHEQYF,TGTGCCAGCAGTTGGCGCAGGGGTTCCCACGAGCAGTACTTC
TRBV7-9,TRBJ2-3,TRBD1,once,CASSLVDRGTDTQYF,TGTGCCAGCAGCTTAGTGGACAGGGGGACAGATACGCAGTATTTT
TRBV12-5,TRBJ2-3,TRBD2,NA,CASGREGSTDTQYF,TGTGCTAGTGGTCGGGAGGGGAGCACAGATACGCAGTATTTT
TRBV9,TRBJ2-1,NA,NA,CASGSGQPYNEQFF,TGTGCCAGCGGGAGCGGCCAACCCTACAATGAGCAGTTCTTC
TRBV30,TRBJ1-1,NA,NA,CAWSYGNTEAFF,TGTGCCTGGAGTTACGGGAACACTGAAGCTTTCTTT
TRBV11-3,TRBJ1-1,TRBD1,NA,CASSSGQGDTEAFF,TGTGCCAGCAGCTCGGGACAGGGCGACACTGAAGCTTTCTTT
TRBV19,TRBJ1-2,TRBD1,NA,CASRLGQGSSYGYTF,TGTGCCAGTAGACTAGGACAGGGAAGTTCCTATGGCTACACCTTC
TRBV5-1,TRBJ2-3,NA,NA,CASSSQLAHTDTQYF,TGCGCCAGCAGCTCCCAGCTAGCGCACACAGATACGCAGTATTTT
TRBV5-1,TRBJ2-1,NA,NA,CASSSQGDEQFF,TGCGCCAGCAGCTCCCAGGGCGATGAGCAGTTCTTC
TRBV30,TRBJ2-3,TRBD1,NA,CAWSGDRASTDTQYF,TGTGCCTGGAGTGGGGACAGAGCTAGCACAGATACGCAGTATTTT